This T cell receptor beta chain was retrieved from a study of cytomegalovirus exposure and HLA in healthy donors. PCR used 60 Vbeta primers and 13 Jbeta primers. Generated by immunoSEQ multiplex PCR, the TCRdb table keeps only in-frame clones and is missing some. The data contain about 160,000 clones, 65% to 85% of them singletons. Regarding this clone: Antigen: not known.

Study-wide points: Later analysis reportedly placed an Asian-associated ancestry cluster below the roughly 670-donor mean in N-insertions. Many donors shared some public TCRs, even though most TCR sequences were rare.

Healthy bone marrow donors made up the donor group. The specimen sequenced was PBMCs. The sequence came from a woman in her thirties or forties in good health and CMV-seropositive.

CDR3 coding DNA: TGTGCCAGCAGCCTGTTGACTAGCGGGGGAAAAGAGACCCAGTACTTC. This translates into CASSLLTSGGKETQYF. The chain has TRBV7-6 and TRBJ2-5; 12 bases agree with TRBD2. The CDR3 is 16 amino acids. V gave up 5 bases and J gave up 3 bases; unmatched junction bases: 7. CDR1 SGHVS and CDR2 FNYEAQ come from the germline V gene.